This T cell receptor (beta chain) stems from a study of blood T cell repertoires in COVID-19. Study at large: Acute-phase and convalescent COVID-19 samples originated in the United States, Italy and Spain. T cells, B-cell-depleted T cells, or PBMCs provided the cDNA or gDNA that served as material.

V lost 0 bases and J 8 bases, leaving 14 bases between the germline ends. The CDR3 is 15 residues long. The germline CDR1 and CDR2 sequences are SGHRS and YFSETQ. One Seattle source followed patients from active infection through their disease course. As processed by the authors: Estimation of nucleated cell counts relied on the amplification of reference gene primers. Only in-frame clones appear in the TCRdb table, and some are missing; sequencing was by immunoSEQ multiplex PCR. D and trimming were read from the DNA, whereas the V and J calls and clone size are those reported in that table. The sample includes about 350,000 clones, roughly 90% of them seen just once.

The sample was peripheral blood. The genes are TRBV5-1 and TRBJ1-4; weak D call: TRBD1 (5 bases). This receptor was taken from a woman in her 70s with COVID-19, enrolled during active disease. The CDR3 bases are TGCGCCAGCAGCTTGGAAAGGGGCGAAATGGAAAAACTGTTTTTT. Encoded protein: CASSLERGEMEKLFF. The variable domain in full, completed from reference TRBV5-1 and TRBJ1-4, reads KAGVTQTPRYLIKTRGQQVTLSCSPISGHRSVSWYQQTPGQGLQFLFEYFSETQRNKGNFPGRFSGRQFSNSRSEMNVSTLELGDSALYLCASSLERGEMEKLFFGSGTQLSVL.